These 7 T cell receptor beta chains were sequenced from one sample in a study of T-cell reconstitution after alpha-beta-depleted transplantation in children. TCRbeta library construction was performed incorporating unique molecular identifiers. MiXCR, applied by TCRdb to the PCR reads, yields one record per CDR3 protein. Here the sample spans 780,000 or so distinct CDR3 sequences, around 15% being singletons. The source material was PBMCs, mostly from graft donor cells, sampled 360 days after TCRalphabeta/CD19-depleted stem cell transplant. These receptors were obtained from a male patient between 10 and 17 years old who had a stem cell transplant for acute lymphoblastic leukemia, so the T cells may come from the graft donor.

DNA of the CDR3: TGTGCCAGTAGATTCCATCGGGACAATGAGCAGTTCTTC. Protein: CASRFHRDNEQFF. V usage is TRBV19 and J usage is TRBJ2-1; no definite D call. Trimming shortened V by 6 bases and J by 5 bases, and 11 bases separated the two germline ends. In germline, CDR1 is LNHDA, CDR2 SQIVND (reference sequence). The CDR3 covers 13 residues.

V gene TRBV12-3 or TRBV12-4 combines with J gene TRBJ2-7, with 7 bases identical to TRBD2. The V segment lost 8 bases and the J segment 0 bases; nucleotides outside the gene matches: 4. The CDR3 length is 13 residues. CDR3 nucleotide sequence: TGTGCCAGCGTGGGGGGGAACTCCTACGAGCAGTACTTC. It is translated as CASVGGNSYEQYF.

V gene TRBV4-1 combines with J gene TRBJ1-6, with no clear D. CDR3 length: 16 amino acids. Germline V lookup: CDR1 MGHRA, CDR2 YSYEKL. V was shortened by 2 bases and J by 12 bases, with 20 bases between the two germline ends. The CDR3 DNA sequence: TGCGCCAGCAGCCAACCATCCAAGGGATCCACGTTACCCCTCCACTTT. This gives the protein CASSQPSKGSTLPLHF.

This chain links TRBV2 with TRBJ2-1, with D unresolved. The V gene's germline CDR1 is SNHLY and CDR2 FYNNEI. The CDR3 loop spans 14 amino acids. The V end lost 6 bases, the J end lost 1 base, and 10 bases lay between the germline ends. CDR3 nucleotides: TGTGCCAGCAGACGTCAGGAGTCCTACAATGAGCAGTTCTTC. This translates into CASRRQESYNEQFF.

This clonotype has just a few counts. The genes are TRBV25-1 and TRBJ1-3; no clear D gene. Germline V gives CDR1 MGHDK, CDR2 SYGVNS. This CDR3 spans 16 amino acids. Trimming cost V 5 bases and J 0 bases, with 14 bases left between them. The CDR3 is CASSSIGSSSGNTIYF. The CDR3 nucleotides read TGTGCCAGCAGTTCGATAGGGTCATCCTCTGGAAACACCATATATTTT.

This chain connects TRBV29-1 to TRBJ1-2, with D possibly matching TRBD1 (5 bases). V shed 7 bases and J shed 5 bases, with 17 bases lying between them. The CDR3 is made up of 13 amino acids. Germline CDR1 reads SQVTM; CDR2 reads ANQGSEA. The CDR3 loop reads CSATDIPRYGYTF. As DNA, the CDR3 is TGCAGCGCTACGGACATCCCGCGGTATGGCTACACCTTC.

This clonotype has a handful of counts. The V gene is TRBV5-1, the J gene TRBJ2-6; no definite D call. V shed 0 bases and J shed 0 bases, with 4 bases lying between them. The CDR3 loop spans 15 amino acids. Germline-derived CDR1 and CDR2 are SGHRS and YFSETQ. This CDR3 reads CASSLAISGANVLTF. The CDR3 nucleotides are TGCGCCAGCAGCTTGGCAATCTCTGGGGCCAACGTCCTGACTTTC.